The 19 T cell receptor beta chains presented below share a single source sample, sequenced in a study of early T cells in non-severe SARS-CoV-2 infection. From the 5' RACE reads, TCRdb called clonotypes with MiXCR, one entry per CDR3 protein. The sample carries around 57,000 distinct CDR3 sequences, around 10% recorded once. Sequencing was done on a sample of whole blood. These receptors were taken from an adult who was a healthcare worker with PCR-confirmed SARS-CoV-2 infection or an uninfected control (not recorded which).

The chain has TRBV29-1 and TRBJ2-5; the D gene is possibly TRBD1 (5 bases). The CDR3 covers 13 residues. The V end was cut by 7 bases, the J end by 0 bases, with 12 bases between. Germline V gene sequence: CDR1 SQVTM, CDR2 ANQGSEA. CDR3 residues: CSGGQAYQETQYF. The CDR3 region has the DNA TGCAGCGGCGGACAAGCGTACCAAGAGACCCAGTACTTC.

This chain joins TRBV3-1 and TRBJ2-1, with 10 bases that match TRBD2. The CDR3 runs 18 residues. Looked up from germline, CDR1 is LGHDT and CDR2 is YNNKEL (reference sequence). The J segment lost 6 bases and the V segment lost 1 base, leaving 12 bases of the junction unmatched. The CDR3 here is CASSQVPAGLAGVNEQFF. DNA for the CDR3: TGTGCCAGCAGCCAAGTCCCGGCCGGGCTAGCGGGAGTCAATGAGCAGTTCTTC.

Ten or more counts support this clonotype. This sequence joins TRBV4-2 and TRBJ2-2, with 11 bases fitting TRBD2. This CDR3 is 18 amino acids long. J lost 2 bases, V lost 5 bases, and 10 bases had no gene match. The germline V gene encodes CDR1 LGHNA and CDR2 YNFKEQ. The CDR3 DNA is TGTGCCAGCAGCTCACGGGCTAGCGGGGGGTCTAACACCGGGGAGCTGTTTTTT. As protein: CASSSRASGGSNTGELFF.

This clonotype was observed a handful of times. The chain combines TRBV10-2 with TRBJ1-2; the D gene is possibly TRBD1 (6 bases). The CDR3 is made up of 13 amino acids. Looked up from germline, CDR1 is WSHSY and CDR2 is SAAADI. Trimming took off 5 bases at V and 6 bases at J, with 13 bases between the two ends. CDR3 bases: TGCGCCAGCAGTACCGACAGGCGGAATGGCTACACCTTC. Protein sequence: CASSTDRRNGYTF.

The chain links TRBV29-1 to TRBJ2-5; maybe TRBD2 (6 bases). The CDR3 has 13 residues. In germline, CDR1 is SQVTM, CDR2 ANQGSEA. V shed 3 bases and J shed 5 bases, with 13 bases lying between them. The DNA of the CDR3 is TGCAGCGTTGAGACAGCCGGAGGGGAGACCCAGTACTTC. Protein sequence: CSVETAGGETQYF.

This clonotype was found many times. CDR3 region: CASKRVRTENQPQHF. The CDR3 region has the DNA TGTGCCAGCAAAAGAGTTAGGACAGAAAATCAGCCCCAGCATTTT. V gene TRBV6-1 combines with J gene TRBJ1-5; TRBD1 is a possible D gene (6 bases). The CDR3 is made up of 15 amino acids. Germline CDR1 and CDR2: MNHNS and SASEGT. V was trimmed by 7 bases and J by 4 bases, leaving 17 bases between them.

This clonotype was picked up many times. The genes are TRBV4-2 and TRBJ2-5; D remains ambiguous. The CDR3 sequence is 15 residues long. Looked up from germline, CDR1 is LGHNA and CDR2 is YNFKEQ. V was pared by 0 bases and J by 2 bases, with 10 bases between. As DNA, the CDR3 is TGTGCCAGCAGCCAAGATCCCGGCGTTCAAGAGACCCAGTACTTC. This translates into CASSQDPGVQETQYF.

This clonotype was picked up many times. The V and J genes are TRBV5-6 and TRBJ2-3; D unclear. CDR1 and CDR2 (germline): SGHDT, YYEEEE. The CDR3 spans 13 residues. V gave up 7 bases and J gave up 1 base, with 10 bases separating them. CDR3: CASGAGGTDTQYF. For the CDR3, the DNA is TGTGCCAGCGGAGCAGGAGGCACAGATACGCAGTATTTT.

This clonotype was detected only a few times. The gene calls are TRBV5-1 and TRBJ1-6, with 9 positions matching TRBD1. Germline V gives CDR1 SGHRS, CDR2 YFSETQ. CDR3 length: 15 residues. With 4 bases clipped from V and 9 bases from J, the junction kept 8 bases outside the gene matches. CDR3 sequence: CASSSSGTGSSPLHF. The CDR3, as DNA: TGCGCCAGCAGCAGCTCCGGGACAGGGAGTTCACCCCTCCACTTT.

The V and J genes are TRBV5-1 and TRBJ2-1; D uncertain. The CDR3 is 14 amino acids. Trimming pared 0 bases from V and 5 bases from J, leaving 9 bases between. The germline gives CDR1 SGHRS, CDR2 YFSETQ. CDR3 region: CASSLGQANNEQFF. CDR3 in DNA: TGCGCCAGCAGCTTGGGGCAGGCGAACAATGAGCAGTTCTTC.

Ten or more counts support this clonotype. The chain links TRBV20-1 to TRBJ1-5; possibly TRBD1 for D (5 bases). V was trimmed by 3 bases and J by 0 bases, leaving 15 bases between them. The germline V gene has CDR1 DFQATT and CDR2 SNEGSKA (reference sequence). CDR3 length: 16 amino acids. Written as DNA, the CDR3 is TGCAGTGCTAGCCCGGGGGGGTCTTATAGCAATCAGCCCCAGCATTTT. This gives the protein CSASPGGSYSNQPQHF.

This rearrangement joins TRBV29-1 to TRBJ2-5; no definite D call. Germline V gives CDR1 SQVTM, CDR2 ANQGSEA. This CDR3 is built from 13 residues. The germline V and J ends were trimmed by 0 bases and 14 bases, with 19 bases remaining between them. CDR3 in amino acids: CSVEEHGQRPIYF. CDR3 in DNA: TGCAGCGTTGAAGAACATGGTCAGAGACCCATTTACTTC.

Notes on this clonotype: A much more abundant neighbour one base away suggests this may be a read error. This sequence joins TRBV30 and TRBJ1-5, with D unresolved. Germline V gene sequence: CDR1 GTSNPN, CDR2 SVGIG (reference sequence). This CDR3 region has 13 residues. Here the CDR3 DNA reads TGTACCTGGAACAACGGACCGAATCAGCCCCAGCATTTT. Protein: CTWNNGPNQPQHF.

This clonotype has only a few counts. The chain has TRBV2 and TRBJ1-1, with D possibly being TRBD1 (6 bases). Trimming stripped 6 bases from V and 4 bases from J, with 18 bases between. The CDR3 is 15 residues long. Germline V gene lookup returns CDR1 SNHLY and CDR2 FYNNEI. The CDR3, as DNA: TGTGCCAGCAGGTTACAGGGAGGAGAGGTCACTGAAGCTTTCTTT. Translation: CASRLQGGEVTEAFF.

This clonotype appeared many times. V and J are TRBV20-1 and TRBJ2-3, with D possibly matching TRBD1 (5 bases). V gave up 2 bases and J gave up 3 bases, with 15 bases separating them. This CDR3 has 15 residues. The germline V gene encodes CDR1 DFQATT and CDR2 SNEGSKA (reference sequence). The CDR3 region has the DNA TGCAGTGCTAGAAATTGGCAGGGTGCGACAGATACGCAGTATTTT. Translating it yields CSARNWQGATDTQYF.

This clonotype was counted between two and nine times. The chain couples TRBV20-1 to TRBJ2-2; D ambiguous. The germline CDR1 and CDR2 sequences are DFQATT and SNEGSKA (reference sequence). V shed 3 bases and J shed 1 base, with 9 bases lying between them. The CDR3 spans 14 residues. The CDR3 DNA reads TGCAGTGCTAGGGCCCCCGGGAACACCGGGGAGCTGTTTTTT. This sequence encodes CSARAPGNTGELFF.

This clonotype has only a few counts. The chain employs TRBV19 and TRBJ2-7; D might be TRBD2 (6 bases). The V end lost 8 bases, the J end lost 1 base, and 21 bases lay between the germline ends. Germline values: CDR1 LNHDA, CDR2 SQIVND (reference sequence). The length of the CDR3 is 16 residues. Here the CDR3 reads CASAPLPGGSSYEQYF. CDR3 DNA: TGTGCCAGTGCCCCCCTTCCCGGGGGATCATCCTACGAGCAGTACTTC. The whole variable domain, remainder taken from reference TRBV19 and TRBJ2-7, is DGGITQSPKYLFRKEGQNVTLSCEQNLNHDAMYWYRQDPGQGLRLIYYSQIVNDFQKGDIAEGYSVSREKKESFPLTVTSAQKNPTAFYLCASAPLPGGSSYEQYFGPGTRLTVT.

This clonotype was observed many times. The chain employs TRBV5-6 and TRBJ2-1; no clear D. This CDR3 is 12 amino acids long. V gave up 0 bases and J gave up 8 bases, with 6 bases separating them. Germline loops: CDR1 SGHDT, CDR2 YYEEEE. CDR3 sequence: CASSLEVHEQFF. In DNA form, the CDR3 reads TGTGCCAGCAGCTTGGAAGTCCATGAGCAGTTCTTC.

The chain has TRBV25-1 and TRBJ2-5, with 8 positions matching TRBD1. V lost 4 bases, J lost 7 bases, and 8 bases stayed unmatched. Germline-derived CDR1 and CDR2 are MGHDK and SYGVNS. The CDR3 spans 14 residues. CDR3 protein: CASSAGQGAVTQYF. The CDR3 nucleotides are TGTGCCAGCAGTGCCGGACAGGGCGCCGTGACCCAGTACTTC.